Following are 6 T cell receptor beta chains from one sample sequenced in a study of spatial heterogeneity in lung cancer. TCRdb used MiXCR to reprocess the 5' RACE reads, holding one entry per CDR3 protein. The data show approximately 25,000 distinct CDR3 sequences, 3% to 4% seen once. Time point defined: sample taken at primary tumor resection. The sequencing here drew on PBMCs, taken at surgery. These receptor sequences come from a female donor with early-stage non-small cell lung cancer.

This clonotype was counted many times. V usage is TRBV7-9 and J usage is TRBJ2-3; perhaps TRBD2 as D (5 bases). The V end lost 5 bases, the J end lost 4 bases, and 10 bases lay between the germline ends. Germline-derived CDR1 and CDR2 are SEHNR and FQNEAQ (reference sequence). The CDR3 is 13 residues long. Written as DNA, the CDR3 is TGTGCCAGCAGCCCAGCGCGGGCAGATACGCAGTATTTT. It is translated as CASSPARADTQYF.

This clonotype was seen more than once but under ten times. The chain joins TRBV9 to TRBJ2-1; D assignment may be TRBD1 or TRBD2 (5 bases each). Germline V lookup: CDR1 SGDLS, CDR2 YYNGEE. This CDR3 region has 14 residues. V was cut by 5 bases and J by 4 bases, with 13 bases left in between. The CDR3 nucleotides read TGTGCCAGCAGGGGACCCAGCCCTTACAATGAGCAGTTCTTC. This translates into CASRGPSPYNEQFF.

This clonotype was counted many times. J is TRBJ1-3 and V is TRBV5-1; D is undetermined. There are 16 residues in the CDR3. The germline gives CDR1 SGHRS, CDR2 YFSETQ. V was cut by 0 bases and J by 0 bases, with 10 bases left in between. The CDR3 region has the DNA TGCGCCAGCAGCTTGGTGGGTCCACCCTCTGGAAACACCATATATTTT. This gives the protein CASSLVGPPSGNTIYF.

In its sample, this clonotype was seen many times. This chain uses TRBV19 with TRBJ2-7; D might be TRBD2 (7 bases). CDR3 size: 13 residues. V dropped 8 bases and J dropped 3 bases, with 14 bases sitting between them. Germline V gene lookup returns CDR1 LNHDA and CDR2 SQIVND (reference sequence). The CDR3 sequence: CASGGADHYEQYF. Here the CDR3 DNA reads TGTGCCAGTGGGGGGGCAGACCACTACGAGCAGTACTTC. The full variable domain, in which reference TRBV19 and TRBJ2-7 provide the parts outside the CDR3, is DGGITQSPKYLFRKEGQNVTLSCEQNLNHDAMYWYRQDPGQGLRLIYYSQIVNDFQKGDIAEGYSVSREKKESFPLTVTSAQKNPTAFYLCASGGADHYEQYFGPGTRLTVT.

This clonotype was recorded many times. The chain uses TRBV18 and TRBJ2-7; D may be TRBD2 (6 bases). The germline V gene encodes CDR1 KGHSH and CDR2 LQKENI. Trimming took 1 base from V and 2 from J, leaving 9 bases between them. The CDR3 spans 14 residues. CDR3 DNA: TGTGCCAGCTCACCACTGGCGGGACCCTACGAGCAGTACTTC. Amino acids: CASSPLAGPYEQYF.

This clonotype appeared many times. J is TRBJ2-5 and V is TRBV11-2; 9 nucleotides match TRBD1. V shed 8 bases and J 5 bases; nucleotides not matched to a gene: 6. Per the germline V gene, CDR1 is SGHAT and CDR2 is FQNNGV. The CDR3 has 13 residues. The CDR3 bases are TGTGCCAGCGGTACAGGGGGCAGGGAGACCCAGTACTTC. This codes for CASGTGGRETQYF.